One and the same sample provided the 17 T cell receptor beta chains below, sequenced in a study of blood T cell repertoires in COVID-19. Clones were sequenced by immunoSEQ multiplex PCR, and TCRdb holds only the in-frame ones, with some missing. The sample carries approximately 230,000 clones, about nine tenths recorded once. The sequenced material came from PBMCs or T cells enriched from blood (not recorded which). The source is a man between 18 and 35 years old who had recovered from COVID-19.

The chain is built from TRBV19 and TRBJ1-2; 7 nucleotides match TRBD1. J gave up 4 bases and V 3 bases, and 2 bases lay outside the gene matches. The CDR3 has 13 amino acids. Germline values: CDR1 LNHDA, CDR2 SQIVND (reference sequence). CDR3 in DNA: TGTGCCAGTAGTATCAAGGGGGCCTATGGCTACACCTTC. Translating gives CASSIKGAYGYTF.

This chain uses TRBV12-5 with TRBJ1-1; D ambiguous. Per germline, CDR1 LGHNT and CDR2 FRNRAP. The CDR3 totals 17 residues. V dropped 0 bases and J dropped 2 bases, with 16 bases sitting between them. DNA for the CDR3: TGTGCTAGTGGTTTGGTATTGGGCGGGGAAGGAAACACTGAAGCTTTCTTT. It encodes CASGLVLGGEGNTEAFF.

The V gene is TRBV7-2, the J gene TRBJ1-5; D not certain. Trimming took off 5 bases at V and 6 bases at J, with 11 bases between the two ends. CDR1 SGHTA and CDR2 FQGNSA come from the germline V gene. CDR3 size: 13 residues. CDR3 sequence reads: CASSLQRGQPQHF. The DNA of the CDR3 is TGTGCCAGCAGCCTCCAGCGGGGTCAGCCCCAGCATTTT.

This sequence joins TRBV28 and TRBJ2-1; no definite D call. Germline values: CDR1 MDHEN, CDR2 SYDVKM. The CDR3 sequence is 12 residues long. Trimming removed 1 base at V and 6 bases at J, with 4 bases between. The CDR3 DNA reads as TGTGCCAGCAGTTTATTGGCCAATGAGCAGTTCTTC. As protein: CASSLLANEQFF.

The sample holds one count of this clone. This chain connects TRBV7-2 to TRBJ1-4, with 9 bases aligning to TRBD1. The germline gives CDR1 SGHTA, CDR2 FQGNSA. The junction had 4 bases not matched to a gene; V was cut back by 6 bases and J by 5 bases. CDR3 size: 14 residues. This CDR3 is CASRRGTGNEKLFF. CDR3 nucleotide sequence: TGTGCCAGCAGACGGGGGACAGGGAATGAAAAACTGTTTTTT.

This chain joins TRBV27 and TRBJ2-2, with D perhaps TRBD1 (6 bases). Trimming removed 3 bases from V and 0 bases from J, with 8 bases in between. Germline assignment: CDR1 MNHEY and CDR2 SMNVEV (reference sequence). This CDR3 has 15 amino acids. CDR3 nucleotides: TGTGCCAGCAGTTTTAGGGGGACGAACACCGGGGAGCTGTTTTTT. This encodes CASSFRGTNTGELFF.

The chain uses TRBV3-1 (or the pseudogene TRBV3-2) and TRBJ1-5, with a possible D match to TRBD1 (5 bases). CDR1 and CDR2 (germline): LGHDT, YNNKEL (reference sequence). The length of the CDR3 is 16 residues. Trimming shortened V by 1 base and J by 3 bases, and 13 bases separated the two germline ends. The CDR3 DNA sequence: TGTGCCAGCAGCCAAGTTTTTGGGGCCTTCAATCAGCCCCAGCATTTT. This encodes CASSQVFGAFNQPQHF.

The gene calls are TRBV29-1 and TRBJ1-3, with a tentative D call TRBD1 (6 bases). The germline CDR1 and CDR2 sequences are SQVTM and ANQGSEA. The CDR3 contains 20 residues. Between the trimmed V and J ends, which lost 8 bases and 0 bases, there was a span of 32 bases. The DNA of the CDR3 is TGCAGCCCTCGCTATCTCAATTGGGGGACACCAGCTTACTCTGGAAACACCATATATTTT. This encodes CSPRYLNWGTPAYSGNTIYF.

This chain uses TRBV30 with TRBJ1-5; D perhaps matches TRBD1 (6 bases). CDR1 is GTSNPN, CDR2 SVGIG, per germline (reference sequence). This CDR3 region has 14 residues. V was clipped by 2 bases and J by 5 bases, with 13 bases between them. CDR3 bases: TGTGCCTGGAGTCCTGGGACAACTTATCAGCCCCAGCATTTT. Translation: CAWSPGTTYQPQHF.

The chain combines TRBV5-1 with TRBJ2-6, with 9 bases matching TRBD1. V lost 3 bases, J lost 0 bases, and 4 bases stayed unmatched. The CDR3 loop spans 17 amino acids. Germline CDR1 and CDR2: SGHRS and YFSETQ. The CDR3 DNA is TGCGCCAGCAGCTGGGGACAGGGTGCCTCTGGGGCCAACGTCCTGACTTTC. It translates to CASSWGQGASGANVLTF. Full variable domain (rest looked up from reference TRBV5-1 and TRBJ2-6): KAGVTQTPRYLIKTRGQQVTLSCSPISGHRSVSWYQQTPGQGLQFLFEYFSETQRNKGNFPGRFSGRQFSNSRSEMNVSTLELGDSALYLCASSWGQGASGANVLTFGAGSRLTVL.

This sequence joins TRBV5-8 and TRBJ1-2; D is unclear. V lost 2 bases to trimming and J lost 5 bases, with 19 bases between them. CDR1 SGHTS and CDR2 YDEGEE come from the germline V gene. This CDR3 contains 16 residues. The CDR3 sequence is CASSLAPASIEYGYTF. CDR3 coding DNA: TGTGCCAGCAGCTTAGCCCCCGCTTCTATCGAGTATGGCTACACCTTC. The full variable domain, its missing parts supplied by reference TRBV5-8 and TRBJ1-2, is EAGVTQSPTHLIKTRGQQATLRCSPISGHTSVYWYQQALGLGLQFLLWYDEGEERNRGNFPPRFSGRQFPNYSSELNVNALELEDSALYLCASSLAPASIEYGYTFGSGTRLTVV.

The gene calls are TRBV3-1 (or the pseudogene TRBV3-2) and TRBJ2-7; TRBD1 matches 9 bases. Germline CDR1 LGHDT, CDR2 YNNKEL (reference sequence). CDR3 size: 15 residues. The ends lost 5 bases at V and 6 bases at J; junction bases unmatched: 11. In nucleotides, the CDR3 is TGTGCCAGCAGCTTTGTAGGACAGGGGAGGCCCGAGCAGTACTTC. Residues: CASSFVGQGRPEQYF.

CDR3 sequence reads: CASSPGTGTNEKLFF. The CDR3 DNA is TGCGCCAGCAGTCCAGGGACTGGAACTAATGAAAAACTGTTTTTT. The chain recombines TRBV5-1 with TRBJ1-4; a possible D gene is TRBD1 (5 bases). This CDR3 has 15 amino acids. Germline V lookup: CDR1 SGHRS, CDR2 YFSETQ. Trimming stripped 5 bases from V and 1 base from J, with 12 bases between. The whole variable domain, remainder taken from reference TRBV5-1 and TRBJ1-4, is KAGVTQTPRYLIKTRGQQVTLSCSPISGHRSVSWYQQTPGQGLQFLFEYFSETQRNKGNFPGRFSGRQFSNSRSEMNVSTLELGDSALYLCASSPGTGTNEKLFFGSGTQLSVL.

Comment on this clone: This CDR3 is also generated by other DNA sequences in the sample. CDR3 in amino acids: CASSYSQGAYEQYF. In DNA form, the CDR3 reads TGTGCCAGCAGTTACTCACAGGGGGCTTACGAGCAGTACTTC. The gene calls are TRBV6-2 or TRBV6-3 and TRBJ2-7; TRBD1 matches at 9 bases. The CDR3 is 14 residues long. V was pared by 0 bases and J by 4 bases, with 1 base of the junction left unmatched. Germline V CDR1 and CDR2: MNHEY, SVGEGT.

A single count supports this clone. This chain uses TRBV19 with TRBJ1-2, with 9 bases lining up with TRBD1. Germline CDR1 reads LNHDA; CDR2 reads SQIVND (reference sequence). The J segment lost 3 bases and the V segment lost 4 bases, leaving 15 bases of the junction unmatched. The CDR3 is made up of 18 amino acids. The chain's CDR3 is CASSTLKRPGQGYYGYTF. The DNA for the CDR3 is TGTGCCAGTAGTACCCTCAAGAGACCGGGACAGGGATACTATGGCTACACCTTC.

V usage is TRBV13 and J usage is TRBJ1-6, with D tentatively TRBD1 (5 bases). Germline-derived CDR1 and CDR2 are PRHDT and FYEKMQ (reference sequence). V lost 4 bases, J lost 6 bases, and 13 bases lay in between. The length of the CDR3 is 15 residues. The CDR3 bases are TGTGCCAGCAGCTCCTCCCCGGACATTAATTCACCCCTCCACTTT. This translates into CASSSSPDINSPLHF.

The chain has TRBV7-2 and TRBJ1-2, with 7 positions matching TRBD1. Germline values: CDR1 SGHTA, CDR2 FQGNSA. CDR3 length equals 13 residues. V shed 5 bases, J shed 4 bases, and the junction held 4 bases outside the gene matches. The CDR3 loop reads CASSAGQFYGYTF. The CDR3 DNA follows: TGTGCCAGCAGCGCGGGACAGTTCTATGGCTACACCTTC.